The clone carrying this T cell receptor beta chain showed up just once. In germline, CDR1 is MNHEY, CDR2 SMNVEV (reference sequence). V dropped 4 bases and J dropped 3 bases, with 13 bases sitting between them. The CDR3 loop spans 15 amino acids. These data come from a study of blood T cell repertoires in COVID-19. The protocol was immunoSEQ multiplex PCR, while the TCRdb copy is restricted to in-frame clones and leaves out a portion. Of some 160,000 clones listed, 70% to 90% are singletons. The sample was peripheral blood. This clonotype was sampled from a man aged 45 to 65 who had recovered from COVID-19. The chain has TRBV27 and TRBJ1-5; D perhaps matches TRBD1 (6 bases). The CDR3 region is CASSSQGYNNQPQHF. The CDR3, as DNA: TGTGCCAGCAGTTCACAGGGATACAACAATCAGCCCCAGCATTTT.